The clone carrying this TCR beta chain was recorded many times. These data come from a study of T cell repertoires in cytomegalovirus infection. The CDR3 is 15 residues long. The trim removed 5 bases at V and 8 bases at J, leaving 10 bases unmatched. Germline V gene lookup returns CDR1 MDHEN and CDR2 SYDVKM. TCRdb re-called the reads with MiXCR, one entry per CDR3 protein. This table holds about 140,000 distinct CDR3 sequences, 5.5% to 7% found once. This sequence originates from a human donor in good health (CMV status not recorded). Some clones in this sample may be carry-over from other donors' samples. Sequencing was performed on PBMCs. The V call is TRBV28, the J call TRBJ2-1; TRBD1 matches 9 bases. The CDR3 reads CASSNRDRVSDEQFF. The CDR3 DNA is TGTGCCAGCAGTAACAGGGACAGGGTATCCGATGAGCAGTTCTTC.